This T cell receptor beta chain was found in a study of T cell responses to AZD1222 COVID-19 vaccine (dated by TCRdb to the early 2020s). For the wider study: AZD1222 recipients with second doses at about 4 weeks or about 12 weeks were pooled, because spike-specific TCR depth and breadth did not differ between schedules. A total of approximately 230 trial participants underwent TCR sequencing, of whom about 200 received two doses of AZD1222 and about 26 received two doses of the MenACWY control vaccine. Trial participants were enrolled by age into subgroups of 18-55, 56-69 and 70-plus years, and roughly 160, 29 and 62 TCR-sequenced participants, respectively, were included in these subgroups. General findings and caveats noted by the study authors: Only five to seven AZD1222 recipients were SARS-CoV-2 seropositive at baseline, limiting conclusions about previously exposed vaccinees. Because no samples from the day 14 peak response were available, repertoires could be characterized only after the peak T cell response. In the small 56-69-year group, the increase in depth fell short of significance, most likely because of low power. Reportedly, almost half of the unique spike-specific TCRs recognized epitopes lying outside the regions that are mutated in the B.1.351 and B.1.1.7 variants. A significant rise in spike-specific TCR breadth and depth was observed after two AZD1222 doses relative to day 0 and relative to MenACWY recipients. Participants were mostly white British and included more females than males, and it was suggested by the authors that clonal diversity may have been underestimated. CD4 TCRs associated with the vaccine covered the entire spike protein, and the dominant responses were in regions 160-218 and 743-854.

With regard to this clone: The target of this receptor is not known. The record has no base qualities; no much larger clone is one base away.

The CDR3 regions of human TCRbeta chains were analyzed by immunosequencing. The study's processing was this. TCRs in the repertoires were matched against a reference library of SARS-CoV-2-specific TCRs that had been generated with the MIRA antigen-specificity platform. Breadth meant the fraction of unique TCRs that were SARS-CoV-2-associated, whereas depth meant the fraction of total T cells that were SARS-CoV-2-associated. Each spike-specific TCR was assigned to its reactive spike region and to a CD4 or CD8 class using the MIRA data. Log10-transformed breadth and depth values were compared by one-way ANOVA with Sidak's multiple comparisons tests. Drawn from immuneACCESS, this table holds only the in-frame rearrangements with V and J called that TCRdb kept. Clones are partly lost; checked studies trace under half to an unresolved V gene and leave the rest unexplained. That table is the source of V, J and clone size, and D and trimming were worked out from the DNA. The table for this sample lists roughly 100,000 clones; roughly 88% of them were counted only once. The ten largest clones add up to around 5% of the sample.

The time point label of this sample denotes: baseline before first vaccination. Vaccinee samples were obtained from the UK trials COV001 and COV002, which included a single-blind randomized controlled phase 2/3 trial of AZD1222 (ChAdOx1 nCoV-19) in healthy adults. For TCRbeta chain sequencing, PBMC samples were collected from trial participants at day 0 and at day 28 after the second dose. The clonotype originates from an adult in good health. The input for sequencing was peripheral blood, taken on day 0 of AZD1222 vaccination.

The CDR3 sequence is CASSTAEGLGTQYF. The DNA is as follows: TGTGCCAGTAGTACGGCGGAGGGGTTGGGGACCCAGTACTTC. The rearranged segments are TRBV19 and TRBJ2-5, with a weak D call of TRBD2 (6 bases match). The CDR3 holds 14 amino acids from the cysteine to the phenylalanine. The kept DNA is CDR3 alone, 42 bases in frame from the first base. Trimming at the junction amounts to 4 bases on V and 7 bases on J, and the germline ends lie 16 bases apart. Taken from the germline V gene (reference sequence), the CDR1 and CDR2 loops are LNHDA and SQIVND.